The 21 T cell receptor beta chains below were found in one sample sequenced in a study of T cell responses to AZD1222 COVID-19 vaccine. Profiling relied on immunoSEQ multiplex PCR, and the TCRdb table lists in-frame clones only, not all of them. The listing records about 140,000 clones. Sequences were obtained from peripheral blood. These receptors came from an adult in good health.

V and J are TRBV7-9 and TRBJ2-2, with TRBD1 matching 10 bases. This CDR3 spans 14 amino acids. In germline, CDR1 is SEHNR, CDR2 FQNEAQ (reference sequence). Unmatched junction bases numbered 4, after V lost 7 bases and J lost 5 bases. In nucleotides, the CDR3 is TGTGCCAGCACCGGACAGGGGGGGACCGGGGAGCTGTTTTTT. Protein: CASTGQGGTGELFF. The full variable domain, rest sourced from reference TRBV7-9 and TRBJ2-2, is DTGVSQNPRHKITKRGQNVTFRCDPISEHNRLYWYRQTLGQGPEFLTYFQNEAQLEKSRLLSDRFSAERPKGSFSTLEIQRTEQGDSAMYLCASTGQGGTGELFFGEGSRLTVL.

This chain uses TRBV11-3 with TRBJ2-4, with unresolved D. Germline V gene lookup returns CDR1 SGHNT and CDR2 YENEEA. V shed 5 bases and J shed 3 bases, with 11 bases lying between them. This CDR3 is built from 14 residues. CDR3 sequence reads: CASSQKAYKNIQYF. The DNA of the CDR3 is TGTGCCAGCAGCCAAAAGGCCTACAAAAACATTCAGTACTTC.

V usage is TRBV4-2 and J usage is TRBJ2-6; D is unclear. V was shortened by 1 base and J by 0 bases, with 4 bases between the two germline ends. Germline V gives CDR1 LGHNA, CDR2 YNFKEQ. CDR3 length: 15 residues. CDR3 bases: TGTGCCAGCAGCCAAGGGAGCTCTGGGGCCAACGTCCTGACTTTC. Translation: CASSQGSSGANVLTF.

The J gene is TRBJ2-7, the V gene TRBV5-5, with 10 bases lining up with TRBD1. V lost 1 base and J lost 6; bases outside the gene matches: 13. Germline CDR1 is SGHKS and CDR2 is YYEKEE (reference sequence). The length of the CDR3 is 17 residues. Here the CDR3 reads CASSLYLGRQGAPEQYF. DNA for the CDR3: TGTGCCAGCAGCTTGTATCTCGGTAGACAGGGGGCGCCCGAGCAGTACTTC.

The chain combines TRBV28 with TRBJ1-6; perhaps TRBD1 as D (6 bases). The V end was cut by 6 bases, the J end by 9 bases, with 18 bases between. CDR1 is MDHEN and CDR2 is SYDVKM in the germline V gene. The CDR3 totals 15 residues. The CDR3 reads CASRSVQGIGSPLHF. The CDR3 DNA reads TGTGCCAGCAGATCAGTTCAGGGGATTGGTTCACCCCTCCACTTT.

The V gene is TRBV9, the J gene TRBJ2-3, with D uncertain. CDR1 SGDLS and CDR2 YYNGEE come from the germline V gene. V lost 2 bases and J 10 bases, leaving 8 bases between the germline ends. The CDR3 totals 11 residues. CDR3 DNA: TGTGCCAGCAGCGTCCCCCAAGCGCAGTATTTT. Translated: CASSVPQAQYF.

The V and J genes are TRBV7-4 and TRBJ2-7, with 8 bases matching TRBD2. The J segment lost 2 bases and the V segment lost 5 bases, leaving 17 bases of the junction unmatched. The CDR3 totals 18 residues. Germline assignment: CDR1 SGHVT and CDR2 SQSDAQ. DNA for the CDR3: TGTGCCAGCAGCCCCGATCTACAGGGACTAGGGTGGCCCTACGAGCAGTACTTC. Amino acid sequence: CASSPDLQGLGWPYEQYF.

The chain carries TRBV5-4 and TRBJ2-1; possibly TRBD1 for D (5 bases). The CDR3 loop spans 14 amino acids. The V end lost 3 bases, the J end lost 7 bases, and 14 bases lay between the germline ends. The germline V gene has CDR1 SGHNT and CDR2 YYREEE (reference sequence). In nucleotides, the CDR3 is TGTGCCAGCAGCTCAAACAGGATTTTGAATGAGCAGTTCTTC. It translates to CASSSNRILNEQFF.

The genes are TRBV6-5 and TRBJ2-7; D perhaps matches TRBD2 (5 bases). The CDR3 runs to 14 residues. CDR1 and CDR2 (germline): MNHEY, SVGAGI. The V end was cut by 6 bases, the J end by 1 base, with 13 bases between. The CDR3 DNA sequence: TGTGCCAGCAGCACGGGGTCCCCATCCTACGAGCAGTACTTC. It specifies CASSTGSPSYEQYF.

This rearrangement joins TRBV9 to TRBJ1-1, with D uncertain. The CDR3 covers 15 residues. Looked up from germline, CDR1 is SGDLS and CDR2 is YYNGEE. V lost 0 bases and J 0 bases, leaving 9 bases between the germline ends. In DNA form, the CDR3 reads TGTGCCAGCAGCGTAGGGAAAGGGCTGAACACTGAAGCTTTCTTT. Translating it yields CASSVGKGLNTEAFF.

The chain combines TRBV7-9 with TRBJ1-1; unclear D gene. From germline, CDR1 is SEHNR and CDR2 FQNEAQ (reference sequence). The CDR3 covers 12 residues. V was pared by 11 bases and J by 4 bases, with 14 bases between. The CDR3 nucleotides are TGTGCCGGAGTCCCGTCCGGCACTGAAGCTTTCTTT. The encoded protein is CAGVPSGTEAFF.

The chain couples TRBV2 to TRBJ1-2; 11 positions match TRBD1. The V and J ends lost 5 bases and 7 bases, in that order; junction bases with no gene match: 12. CDR3 length equals 16 residues. CDR1 and CDR2 from the germline V gene are SNHLY and FYNNEI. The CDR3: CASSLLDRGPGAGYTF. In nucleotides, the CDR3 is TGTGCCAGCAGTCTCCTGGACAGGGGGCCGGGGGCTGGCTACACCTTC.

The chain is built from TRBV15 and TRBJ2-1; D is perhaps TRBD1 (6 bases). In germline, CDR1 is LNHNV, CDR2 YYDKDF (reference sequence). This CDR3 is 15 amino acids long. V was trimmed by 0 bases and J by 7 bases, leaving 13 bases between them. CDR3 nucleotides: TGTGCCACCAGCAGAGATCAGTCCAGGGGTAATGAGCAGTTCTTC. It specifies CATSRDQSRGNEQFF.

J is TRBJ1-1 and V is TRBV19, with 8 nucleotides matching TRBD1. This CDR3 comprises 15 residues. The V gene end was trimmed by 4 bases and the J gene end by 3 bases; junction bases not matched to a gene: 7. Per the germline V gene, CDR1 is LNHDA and CDR2 is SQIVND (reference sequence). This CDR3 is CASSTLGQGDTEAFF. CDR3 nucleotide sequence: TGTGCCAGTAGTACCTTAGGACAGGGCGACACTGAAGCTTTCTTT. Using reference TRBV19 and TRBJ1-1 for the parts outside the CDR3, the full variable domain is DGGITQSPKYLFRKEGQNVTLSCEQNLNHDAMYWYRQDPGQGLRLIYYSQIVNDFQKGDIAEGYSVSREKKESFPLTVTSAQKNPTAFYLCASSTLGQGDTEAFFGQGTRLTVV.

V and J are TRBV13 and TRBJ2-3; D gene uncertain. The V and J ends lost 5 bases and 3 bases respectively, with 12 bases between them. Germline loops: CDR1 PRHDT, CDR2 FYEKMQ (reference sequence). There are 14 residues in the CDR3. CDR3 bases: TGTGCCAGCAGCCAGTCGGAAGGGACAGATACGCAGTATTTT. As protein: CASSQSEGTDTQYF. Variable domain in full (rest from reference TRBV13 and TRBJ2-3): AAGVIQSPRHLIKEKRETATLKCYPIPRHDTVYWYQQGPGQDPQFLISFYEKMQSDKGSIPDRFSAQQFSDYHSELNMSSLELGDSALYFCASSQSEGTDTQYFGPGTRLTVL.

This chain links TRBV10-2 with TRBJ2-1; D is ambiguous. Germline V gives CDR1 WSHSY, CDR2 SAAADI. V shed 3 bases and J shed 3 bases, with 6 bases lying between them. This CDR3 region has 13 residues. CDR3 nucleotide sequence: TGCGCCAGCAGTGACAGGTACTACAATGAGCAGTTCTTC. This codes for CASSDRYYNEQFF.

This chain uses TRBV19 with TRBJ1-2; 10 bases line up with TRBD1. This CDR3 contains 15 residues. The germline CDR1 and CDR2 sequences are LNHDA and SQIVND (reference sequence). The ends lost 4 bases at V and 4 bases at J; junction bases unmatched: 6. CDR3 loop: CASSKATGGSYGYTF. The CDR3 DNA reads as TGTGCCAGTAGTAAAGCGACAGGGGGCTCCTATGGCTACACCTTC.

V usage is TRBV12-1 and J usage is TRBJ2-5; the table's D call, TRBD2, has no DNA check behind it. TRBV12-1 is reported as a pseudogene. The CDR3 contains 17 residues. Here the CDR3 reads CASSSSLRDSKAETQYF. The CDR3 DNA is TGTGCCAGCAGCTCCTCCCTCCGGGACTCCAAGGCCGAGACCCAGTACTTC.

The chain recombines TRBV20-1 with TRBJ1-1; the D is unclear. This CDR3 region has 11 residues. V lost 0 bases and J 5 bases, leaving 4 bases between the germline ends. The germline V gene has CDR1 DFQATT and CDR2 SNEGSKA (reference sequence). CDR3 nucleotide sequence: TGCAGTGCTAGAGATCTAACTGAAGCTTTCTTT. This codes for CSARDLTEAFF.

The chain recombines TRBV18 with TRBJ1-5; TRBD1 agrees at 10 bases. Trimming cost V 2 bases and J 0 bases; bases outside gene matches: 10. The CDR3 covers 19 residues. Germline-derived CDR1 and CDR2 are KGHSH and LQKENI. CDR3 coding DNA: TGTGCCAGCTCACCAATCGGGACAGGGGCCAAGGATAGCAATCAGCCCCAGCATTTT. Translation gives CASSPIGTGAKDSNQPQHF.

The rearrangement joins TRBV9 to TRBJ1-2, with D hard to call. Trimming cost V 0 bases and J 8 bases, with 11 bases left between them. The CDR3 covers 13 residues. Germline V lookup: CDR1 SGDLS, CDR2 YYNGEE. CDR3 nucleotide sequence: TGTGCCAGCAGCGTAGCTGACGGACGAGGCTACACCTTC. Translation: CASSVADGRGYTF.